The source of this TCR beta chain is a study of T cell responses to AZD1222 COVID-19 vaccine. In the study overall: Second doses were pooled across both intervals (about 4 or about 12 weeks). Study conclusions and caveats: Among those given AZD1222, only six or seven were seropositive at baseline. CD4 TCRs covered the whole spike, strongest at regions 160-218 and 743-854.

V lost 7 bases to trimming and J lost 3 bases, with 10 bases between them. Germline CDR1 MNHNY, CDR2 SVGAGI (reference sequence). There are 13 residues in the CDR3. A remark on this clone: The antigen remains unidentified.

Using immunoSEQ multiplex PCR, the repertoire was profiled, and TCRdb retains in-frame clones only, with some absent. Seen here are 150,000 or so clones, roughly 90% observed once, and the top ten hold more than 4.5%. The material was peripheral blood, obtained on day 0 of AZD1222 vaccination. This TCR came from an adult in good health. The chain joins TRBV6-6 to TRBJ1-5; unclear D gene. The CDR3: CASMRQLNQPQHF. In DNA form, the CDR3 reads TGTGCCAGCATGCGGCAGCTCAATCAGCCCCAGCATTTT.